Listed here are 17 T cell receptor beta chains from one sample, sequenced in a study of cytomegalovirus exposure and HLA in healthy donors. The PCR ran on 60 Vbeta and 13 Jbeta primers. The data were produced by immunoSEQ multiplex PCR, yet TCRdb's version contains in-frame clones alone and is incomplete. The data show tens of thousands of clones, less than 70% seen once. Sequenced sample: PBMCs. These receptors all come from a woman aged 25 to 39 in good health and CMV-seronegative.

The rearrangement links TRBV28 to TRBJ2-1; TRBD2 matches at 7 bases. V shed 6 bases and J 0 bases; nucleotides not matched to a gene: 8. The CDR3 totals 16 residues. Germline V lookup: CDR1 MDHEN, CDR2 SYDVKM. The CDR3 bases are TGTGCCAGCAGACCCGGGACTACGAGCTCCTACAATGAGCAGTTCTTC. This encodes CASRPGTTSSYNEQFF.

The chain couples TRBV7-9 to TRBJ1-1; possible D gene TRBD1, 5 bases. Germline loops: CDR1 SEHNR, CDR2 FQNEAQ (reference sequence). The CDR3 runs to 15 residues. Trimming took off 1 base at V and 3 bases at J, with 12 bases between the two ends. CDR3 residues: CASSLGRALDTEAFF. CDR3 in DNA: TGTGCCAGCAGCTTAGGCAGGGCCCTTGACACTGAAGCTTTCTTT.

The CDR3 DNA is TGTGCCAGCAGCACGACAGGGGTAATCTATGGCTACACCTTC. It yields the protein CASSTTGVIYGYTF. The chain carries TRBV7-9 and TRBJ1-2, with TRBD1 matching over 8 bases. The V gene end was trimmed by 5 bases and the J gene end by 4 bases; junction bases not matched to a gene: 6. Germline CDR1 and CDR2: SEHNR and FQNEAQ (reference sequence). This CDR3 contains 14 residues.

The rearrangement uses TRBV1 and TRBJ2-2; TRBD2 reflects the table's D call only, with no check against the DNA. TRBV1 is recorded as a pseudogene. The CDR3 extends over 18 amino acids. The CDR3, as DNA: TGCACCAGCATAACAGGGGGACTAGCGGGGGGAAGCACCGGGGAGCTGTTTTTT. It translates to CTSITGGLAGGSTGELFF.

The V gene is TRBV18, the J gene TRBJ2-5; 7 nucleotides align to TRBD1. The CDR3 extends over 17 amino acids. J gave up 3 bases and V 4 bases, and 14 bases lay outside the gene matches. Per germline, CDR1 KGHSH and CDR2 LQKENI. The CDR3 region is CASSLSEGTVEKETQYF. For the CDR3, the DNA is TGTGCCAGCTCACTTAGCGAGGGGACAGTAGAAAAAGAGACCCAGTACTTC.

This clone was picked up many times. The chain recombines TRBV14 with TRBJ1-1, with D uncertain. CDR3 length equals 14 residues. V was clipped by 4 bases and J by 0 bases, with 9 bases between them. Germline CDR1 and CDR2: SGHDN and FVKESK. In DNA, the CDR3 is TGTGCCAGCAGCCGACCGGGAATGAACACTGAAGCTTTCTTT. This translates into CASSRPGMNTEAFF.

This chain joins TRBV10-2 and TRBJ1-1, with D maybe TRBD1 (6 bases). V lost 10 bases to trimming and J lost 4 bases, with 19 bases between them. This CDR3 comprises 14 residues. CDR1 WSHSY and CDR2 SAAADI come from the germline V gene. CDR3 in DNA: TGCGCCACCTCCATTGGGGGGGCTGGCACTGAAGCTTTCTTT. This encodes CATSIGGAGTEAFF.

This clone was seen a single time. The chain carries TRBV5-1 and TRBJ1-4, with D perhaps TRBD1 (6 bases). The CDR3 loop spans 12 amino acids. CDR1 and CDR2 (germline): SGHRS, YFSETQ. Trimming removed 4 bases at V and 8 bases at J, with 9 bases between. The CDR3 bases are TGCGCCAGCAGCCTGGGGGGCGAAAAACTGTTTTTT. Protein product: CASSLGGEKLFF.

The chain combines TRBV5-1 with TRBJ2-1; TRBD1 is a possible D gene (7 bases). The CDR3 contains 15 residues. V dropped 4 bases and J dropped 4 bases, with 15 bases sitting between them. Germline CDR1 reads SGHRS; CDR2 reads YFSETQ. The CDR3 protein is CASSPDAGGYNEQFF. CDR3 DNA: TGCGCCAGCAGCCCCGACGCAGGGGGGTACAATGAGCAGTTCTTC.

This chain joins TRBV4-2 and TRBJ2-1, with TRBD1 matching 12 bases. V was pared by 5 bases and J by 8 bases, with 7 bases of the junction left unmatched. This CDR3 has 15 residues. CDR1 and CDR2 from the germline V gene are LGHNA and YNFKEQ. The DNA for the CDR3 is TGTGCCAGCAGCTACGCCGGGACAGGGGGCTATGAGCAGTTCTTC. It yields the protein CASSYAGTGGYEQFF.

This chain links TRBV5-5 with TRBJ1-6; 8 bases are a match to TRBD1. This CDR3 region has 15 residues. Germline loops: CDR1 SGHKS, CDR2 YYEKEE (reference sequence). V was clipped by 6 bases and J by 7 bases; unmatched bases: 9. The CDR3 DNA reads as TGTGCCAGCACCCCAGAAGGACAGGGAAATTCACCCCTCCACTTT. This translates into CASTPEGQGNSPLHF. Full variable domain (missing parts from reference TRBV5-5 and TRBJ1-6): DAGVTQSPTHLIKTRGQQVTLRCSPISGHKSVSWYQQVLGQGPQFIFQYYEKEERGRGNFPDRFSARQFPNYSSELNVNALLLGDSALYLCASTPEGQGNSPLHFGNGTRLTVT.

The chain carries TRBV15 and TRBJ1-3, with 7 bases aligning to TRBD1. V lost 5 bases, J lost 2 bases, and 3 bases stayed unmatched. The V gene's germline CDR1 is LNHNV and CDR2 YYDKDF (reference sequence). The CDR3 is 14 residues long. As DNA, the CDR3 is TGTGCCACCAGCTCACAGGGGCCTGGAAACACCATATATTTT. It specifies CATSSQGPGNTIYF.

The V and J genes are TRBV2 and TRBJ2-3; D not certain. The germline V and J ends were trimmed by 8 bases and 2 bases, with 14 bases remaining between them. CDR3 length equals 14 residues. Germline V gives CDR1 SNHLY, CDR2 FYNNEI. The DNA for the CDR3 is TGTGCCAGCCGGAGTGTGCAGCTCACAGATACGCAGTATTTT. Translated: CASRSVQLTDTQYF.

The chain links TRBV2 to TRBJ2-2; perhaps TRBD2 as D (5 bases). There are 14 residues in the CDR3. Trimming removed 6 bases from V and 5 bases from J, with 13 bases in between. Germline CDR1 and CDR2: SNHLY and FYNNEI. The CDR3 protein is CASSRAPGTGELFF. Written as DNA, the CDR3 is TGTGCCAGCAGCCGGGCCCCGGGGACCGGGGAGCTGTTTTTT.

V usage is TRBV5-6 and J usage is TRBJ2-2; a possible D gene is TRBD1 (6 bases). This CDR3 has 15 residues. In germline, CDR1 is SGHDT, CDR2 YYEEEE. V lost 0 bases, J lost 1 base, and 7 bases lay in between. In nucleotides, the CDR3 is TGTGCCAGCAGCTTGGGACAGGTGAACACCGGGGAGCTGTTTTTT. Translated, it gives CASSLGQVNTGELFF.

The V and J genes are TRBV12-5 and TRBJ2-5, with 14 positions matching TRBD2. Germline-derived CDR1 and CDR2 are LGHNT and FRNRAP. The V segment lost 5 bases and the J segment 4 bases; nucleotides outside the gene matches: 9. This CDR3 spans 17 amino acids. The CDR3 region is CASGPGTSGGYRETQYF. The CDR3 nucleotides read TGTGCTAGTGGTCCGGGGACTAGCGGGGGATACCGAGAGACCCAGTACTTC.

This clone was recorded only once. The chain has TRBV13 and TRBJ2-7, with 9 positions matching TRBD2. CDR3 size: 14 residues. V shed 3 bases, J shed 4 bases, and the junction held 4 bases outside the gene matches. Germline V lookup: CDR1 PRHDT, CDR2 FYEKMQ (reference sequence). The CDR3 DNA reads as TGTGCCAGCAGCTTCAAAGCGGGGGGATACGAGCAGTACTTC. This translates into CASSFKAGGYEQYF.